These 13 T cell receptor beta chains were all obtained from the same sample, sequenced in a study of blood T cell repertoires in COVID-19. Data came from immunoSEQ multiplex PCR; TCRdb stores just in-frame clones and leaves some out. Of roughly 250,000 clones listed, around four fifths were seen once; the top ten hold about 4.8%. Sequenced: peripheral blood. These TCRs come from a woman in her sixties or seventies with acute or convalescent COVID-19.

This rearrangement joins TRBV27 to TRBJ2-1, with TRBD2 matching 7 bases. CDR1 and CDR2 from the germline V gene are MNHEY and SMNVEV (reference sequence). The CDR3 has 15 amino acids. The V and J ends lost 3 bases and 3 bases, in that order; junction bases with no gene match: 5. The CDR3 region is CASSFSQRGYNEQFF. The CDR3 DNA reads TGTGCCAGCAGTTTTAGCCAGCGGGGCTACAATGAGCAGTTCTTC.

V gene TRBV18 combines with J gene TRBJ1-5, with 7 bases aligning to TRBD1. With V trimmed by 4 bases and J by 0 bases, 3 bases remained unmatched. The CDR3 extends over 15 amino acids. Germline V gene lookup returns CDR1 KGHSH and CDR2 LQKENI. The CDR3 here is CASSLQGNSNQPQHF. In DNA, the CDR3 is TGTGCCAGCTCACTACAGGGGAATAGCAATCAGCCCCAGCATTTT.

The V gene is TRBV5-1, the J gene TRBJ2-2, with 9 positions matching TRBD1. Germline CDR1 reads SGHRS; CDR2 reads YFSETQ. The length of the CDR3 is 17 residues. Trimming at V came to 0 bases and at J to 1 base, leaving 4 bases not matched to a gene. Written as DNA, the CDR3 is TGCGCCAGCAGCTTGGGGACAGGGGCCTTGAACACCGGGGAGCTGTTTTTT. This encodes CASSLGTGALNTGELFF.

This clone occurred many times. V and J are TRBV18 and TRBJ1-6; 8 nucleotides match TRBD1. The CDR3 has 17 residues. The V and J ends lost 6 bases and 5 bases, in that order; junction bases with no gene match: 12. In germline, CDR1 is KGHSH, CDR2 LQKENI. Here the CDR3 reads CASSLLQGGQDNSPLHF. The CDR3 DNA is TGTGCCAGCTCGCTACTACAGGGGGGTCAGGATAATTCACCCCTCCACTTT.

CDR3 sequence: CASSHSGGRETQYF. The CDR3 nucleotides are TGTGCCAGCAGCCATAGCGGGGGCCGGGAGACCCAGTACTTC. The chain carries TRBV3-1 (or the pseudogene TRBV3-2) and TRBJ2-5; 9 nucleotides align to TRBD2. Germline V CDR1 and CDR2: LGHDT, YNNKEL (reference sequence). V shed 3 bases and J 5 bases; nucleotides not matched to a gene: 4. The CDR3 has 14 residues.

The rearrangement joins TRBV2 to TRBJ1-4; D is unresolved. The CDR3 has 12 amino acids. The ends were cut back, 6 bases at V and 6 bases at J, with 8 bases in the middle. The germline V gene has CDR1 SNHLY and CDR2 FYNNEI. CDR3 sequence reads: CASRRSDEKLFF. The CDR3 DNA reads as TGTGCCAGCAGGCGGTCTGATGAAAAACTGTTTTTT.

The V and J genes are TRBV6-5 and TRBJ2-7; no reliable D call. The CDR3 totals 16 residues. Germline-derived CDR1 and CDR2 are MNHEY and SVGAGI. The V and J ends lost 1 base and 3 bases respectively, with 16 bases between them. The CDR3 nucleotides are TGTGCCAGCAGTTACTACCCGCCGGGTTCTTACTACGAGCAGTACTTC. Amino acids: CASSYYPPGSYYEQYF.

The chain employs TRBV7-9 and TRBJ2-5; 9 bases fit TRBD2. The germline CDR1 and CDR2 sequences are SEHNR and FQNEAQ (reference sequence). The CDR3 is made up of 15 amino acids. Trimming took 3 bases from V and 2 from J; bases not matched to a gene: 4. The CDR3 region has the DNA TGTGCCAGCAGCTTGCTAGCGGGGCCTCAAGAGACCCAGTACTTC. This encodes CASSLLAGPQETQYF. Full variable domain (rest looked up from reference TRBV7-9 and TRBJ2-5): DTGVSQNPRHKITKRGQNVTFRCDPISEHNRLYWYRQTLGQGPEFLTYFQNEAQLEKSRLLSDRFSAERPKGSFSTLEIQRTEQGDSAMYLCASSLLAGPQETQYFGPGTRLLVL.

The CDR3 spells CASSSRTGRYTEAFF. The CDR3 DNA reads TGTGCCAGCAGCTCCCGGACAGGGAGATACACTGAAGCTTTCTTT. This sequence joins TRBV11-2 and TRBJ1-1; 8 positions match TRBD1. This CDR3 region has 15 residues. Trimming took 4 bases from V and 3 from J; bases not matched to a gene: 7. Germline-derived CDR1 and CDR2 are SGHAT and FQNNGV.

The J gene is TRBJ2-3, the V gene TRBV5-1; maybe TRBD2 (6 bases). The germline V and J ends were trimmed by 4 bases and 2 bases, with 17 bases remaining between them. CDR1 is SGHRS and CDR2 is YFSETQ in the germline V gene. This CDR3 contains 16 residues. DNA for the CDR3: TGCGCCAGCAGCGAATCGGTACGGGGGAACACAGATACGCAGTATTTT. The encoded protein is CASSESVRGNTDTQYF.

This clone was seen a few times. This chain joins TRBV25-1 and TRBJ1-2; tentative D call: TRBD1 (5 bases). The CDR3 spans 16 residues. V was clipped by 1 base and J by 6 bases, with 18 bases between them. Germline V gives CDR1 MGHDK, CDR2 SYGVNS. DNA for the CDR3: TGTGCCAGCAGTGAATTCGGGCGGGGCGCCAGACATGGCTACACCTTC. Encoded protein: CASSEFGRGARHGYTF.

The chain recombines TRBV7-2 with TRBJ2-7; D may be TRBD2 (6 bases). Trimming pared 5 bases from V and 4 bases from J, leaving 9 bases between. The CDR3 runs to 12 residues. CDR1 and CDR2 from the germline V gene are SGHTA and FQGNSA. The CDR3: CASSIGLYEQYF. CDR3 DNA sequence: TGTGCCAGCAGCATAGGACTATACGAGCAGTACTTC.

This chain uses TRBV5-1 with TRBJ1-1; 10 bases agree with TRBD1. The CDR3 has 15 amino acids. V shed 1 base and J 5 bases; nucleotides not matched to a gene: 5. CDR1 and CDR2 (germline): SGHRS, YFSETQ. CDR3 in amino acids: CASSLPRTGGTEAFF. The CDR3 region has the DNA TGCGCCAGCAGCTTGCCTCGGACAGGGGGTACTGAAGCTTTCTTT. The full variable domain, rest sourced from reference TRBV5-1 and TRBJ1-1, is KAGVTQTPRYLIKTRGQQVTLSCSPISGHRSVSWYQQTPGQGLQFLFEYFSETQRNKGNFPGRFSGRQFSNSRSEMNVSTLELGDSALYLCASSLPRTGGTEAFFGQGTRLTVV.